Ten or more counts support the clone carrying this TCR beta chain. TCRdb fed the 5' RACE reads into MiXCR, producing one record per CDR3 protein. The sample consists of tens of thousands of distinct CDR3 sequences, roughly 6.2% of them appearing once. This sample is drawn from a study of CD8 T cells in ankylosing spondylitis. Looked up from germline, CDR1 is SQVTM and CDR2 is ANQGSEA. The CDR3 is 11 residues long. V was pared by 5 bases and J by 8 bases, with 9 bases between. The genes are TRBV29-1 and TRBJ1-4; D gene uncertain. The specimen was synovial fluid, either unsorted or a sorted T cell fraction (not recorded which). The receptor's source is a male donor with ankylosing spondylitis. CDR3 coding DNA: TGCAGCGTTTCCGTGGGCGAAAAACTGTTTTTT. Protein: CSVSVGEKLFF. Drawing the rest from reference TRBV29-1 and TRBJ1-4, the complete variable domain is SAVISQKPSRDICQRGTSLTIQCQVDSQVTMMFWYRQQPGQSLTLIATANQGSEATYESGFVIDKFPISRPNLTFSTLTVSNMSPEDSSIYLCSVSVGEKLFFGSGTQLSVL.